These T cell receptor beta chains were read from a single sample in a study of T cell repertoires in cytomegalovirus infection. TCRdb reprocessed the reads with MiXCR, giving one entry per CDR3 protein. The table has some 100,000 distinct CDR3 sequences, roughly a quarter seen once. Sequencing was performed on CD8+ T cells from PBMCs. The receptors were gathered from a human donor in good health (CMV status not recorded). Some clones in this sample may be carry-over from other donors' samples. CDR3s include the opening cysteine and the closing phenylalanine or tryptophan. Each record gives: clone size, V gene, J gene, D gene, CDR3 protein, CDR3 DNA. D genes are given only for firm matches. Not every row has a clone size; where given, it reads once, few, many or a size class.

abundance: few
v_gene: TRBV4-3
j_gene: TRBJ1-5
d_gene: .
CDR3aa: CASSQDREPNQPQHF
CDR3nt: TGCGCCAGCAGCCAAGACAGGGAGCCGAATCAGCCCCAGCATTTT

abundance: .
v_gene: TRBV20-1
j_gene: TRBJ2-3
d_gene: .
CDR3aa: CSASAGSDTQYF
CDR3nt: TGCAGTGCTAGCGCAGGGTCAGATACGCAGTATTTT

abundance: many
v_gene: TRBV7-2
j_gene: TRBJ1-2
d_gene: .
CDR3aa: CASSRLSYGYTF
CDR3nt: TGTGCCAGCAGCCGTCTGAGCTATGGCTACACCTTC

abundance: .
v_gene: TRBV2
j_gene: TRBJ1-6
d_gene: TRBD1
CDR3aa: CASRDRVSYNSPLHF
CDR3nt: TGTGCCAGCAGGGACAGGGTTTCCTATAATTCACCCCTCCACTTT

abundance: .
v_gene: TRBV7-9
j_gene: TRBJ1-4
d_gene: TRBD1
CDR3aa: CASSPTGGEYEKLFF
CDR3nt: TGTGCCAGCAGCCCTACAGGGGGCGAGTATGAAAAACTGTTTTTT

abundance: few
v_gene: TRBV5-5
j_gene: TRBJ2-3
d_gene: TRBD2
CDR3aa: CASSPRTSNYKDTQYF
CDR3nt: TGTGCCAGCAGCCCCAGGACTAGTAATTATAAAGATACGCAGTATTTT

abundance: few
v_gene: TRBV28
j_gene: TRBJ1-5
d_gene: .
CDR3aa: CASSLEAGPATNQPQHF
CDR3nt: TGTGCCAGCAGTTTAGAAGCAGGGCCAGCGACAAATCAGCCCCAGCATTTT

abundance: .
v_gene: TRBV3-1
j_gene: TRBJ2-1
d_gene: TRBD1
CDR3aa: CASNLDRGNYNEQFF
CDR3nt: TGTGCCAGCAACCTGGACAGGGGGAACTACAATGAGCAGTTCTTC

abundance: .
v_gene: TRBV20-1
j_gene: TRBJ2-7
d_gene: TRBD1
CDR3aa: CSARDGGTGTHEQYF
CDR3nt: TGCAGTGCTAGAGATGGAGGGACAGGGACCCACGAGCAGTACTTC

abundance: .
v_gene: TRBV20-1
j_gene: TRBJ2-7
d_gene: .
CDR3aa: CSARAASGSYEQYF
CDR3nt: TGCAGTGCTAGAGCGGCCAGCGGCTCCTACGAGCAGTACTTC

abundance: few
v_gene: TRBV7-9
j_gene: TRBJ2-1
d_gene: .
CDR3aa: CASSLGITEEQFF
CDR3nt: TGTGCCAGCAGCTTGGGGATAACAGAAGAGCAGTTCTTC

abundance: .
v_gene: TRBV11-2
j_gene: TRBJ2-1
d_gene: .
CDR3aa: CASTLSASSYNEQFF
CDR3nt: TGTGCCAGCACCCTTAGCGCCAGCAGTTACAATGAGCAGTTCTTC

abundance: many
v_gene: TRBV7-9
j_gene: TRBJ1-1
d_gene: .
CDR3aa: CASSLGTNTEAFF
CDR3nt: TGTGCCAGCAGCTTAGGAACGAACACTGAAGCTTTCTTT

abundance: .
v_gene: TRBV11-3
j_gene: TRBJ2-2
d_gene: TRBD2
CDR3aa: CASSSDDFGRAAGELFF
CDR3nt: TGTGCCAGCAGCTCGGACGATTTCGGGAGGGCCGCCGGGGAGCTGTTTTTT

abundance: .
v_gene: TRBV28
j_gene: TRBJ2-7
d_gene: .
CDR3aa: CASSFKSYEQYF
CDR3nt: TGTGCCAGCAGTTTTAAATCCTACGAGCAGTACTTC

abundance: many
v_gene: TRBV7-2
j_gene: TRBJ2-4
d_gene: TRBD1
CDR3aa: CASTVSDRPRESIQYF
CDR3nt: TGTGCCAGCACTGTATCGGACAGGCCCAGAGAGAGCATTCAGTACTTC

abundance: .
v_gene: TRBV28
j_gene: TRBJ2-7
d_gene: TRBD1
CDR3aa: CASSFGTGGLSYEQYF
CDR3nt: TGTGCCAGCAGTTTCGGTACAGGGGGGCTCTCCTACGAGCAGTACTTC

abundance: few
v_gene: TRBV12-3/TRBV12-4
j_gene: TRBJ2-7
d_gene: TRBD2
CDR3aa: CASSPGTSKYEQYF
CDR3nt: TGTGCCAGCAGTCCCGGGACTAGCAAGTACGAGCAGTACTTC

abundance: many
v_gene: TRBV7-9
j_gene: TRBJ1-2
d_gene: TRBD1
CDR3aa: CASSRTGERGYGYTF
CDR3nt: TGTGCCAGCAGCAGGACAGGGGAACGGGGCTATGGCTACACCTTC

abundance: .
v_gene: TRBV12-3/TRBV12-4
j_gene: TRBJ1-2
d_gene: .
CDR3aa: CASSRGGYTF
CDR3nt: TGTGCCAGCTCGAGAGGTGGCTACACCTTC